These T cell receptor beta chains were read from a single sample in a study of radiation and T cells in renal cell carcinoma. Data came from immunoSEQ multiplex PCR; TCRdb stores just in-frame clones and leaves some out. Here the sample spans about 22,000 clones, 45% to 50% being singletons. The material sequenced was tumor tissue, taken from a patient whose treatment included radiotherapy and nephrectomy. All receptors derive from a woman aged 45-59 years with renal cell carcinoma. Each CDR3 is given with its conserved first and last residue. The order of the fields is V gene, D gene, J gene, clone size, CDR3 protein, CDR3 DNA. The D gene is left open where the match is weak. Size is omitted from some rows. Given values are once, few, many or a class for expanded clones.

TRBV5-1	TRBD1	TRBJ1-1	once	CASSSSNRGRSVGAFF	TGCGCCAGCAGCTCGTCTAACAGGGGGCGATCTGTCGGAGCTTTCTTT
TRBV21-1	NA	TRBJ1-1	NA	CASSKGKSGTFLRNTEAFF	TGTGCCAGCAGCAAAGGTAAGTCAGGAACCTTCTTGAGGAACACTGAAGCTTTCTTT
TRBV9	NA	TRBJ1-6	NA	CASSVADSYNSPLHF	TGTGCCAGCAGCGTAGCGGACAGCTATAATTCACCCCTCCACTTT
TRBV7-8	TRBD2	TRBJ2-5	NA	CASSLRSSGGHMVTQYF	TGTGCCAGCAGCTTAAGGTCTAGCGGGGGGCACATGGTGACCCAGTACTTC
TRBV9	NA	TRBJ2-7	medium-sized	CASSHSLHDEQYF	TGTGCCAGCAGCCACTCTCTCCACGACGAGCAGTACTTC
TRBV7-8	NA	TRBJ2-2	NA	CASTPSGAGELFF	TGTGCCAGCACCCCAAGTGGAGCCGGGGAGCTGTTTTTT
TRBV6-1	NA	TRBJ2-7	few	CASSEAWRGLYEQYF	TGTGCCAGCAGTGAAGCATGGCGGGGGCTCTACGAGCAGTACTTC
TRBV19	NA	TRBJ1-4	few	CASSNRVGNEKLFF	TGTGCCAGTTCGAACAGGGTCGGGAATGAAAAACTGTTTTTT
TRBV30	NA	TRBJ2-1	NA	CAWRGPRDNEQFF	TGTGCCTGGCGGGGGCCCCGCGACAATGAGCAGTTCTTC
TRBV7-2	NA	TRBJ2-2	NA	CASSSPNTGELFF	TGTGCCAGCAGCTCACCGAACACCGGGGAGCTGTTTTTT
TRBV11-1	NA	TRBJ2-2	few	CASSPRTSTGELFF	TGTGCCAGCAGTCCCAGGACGAGCACCGGGGAGCTGTTTTTT
TRBV5-1	NA	TRBJ1-2	NA	CASSSQDNYGYTF	TGCGCCAGCAGCTCCCAGGACAACTATGGCTACACCTTC
TRBV7-2	NA	TRBJ2-1	many	CASSLGQVEQFF	TGTGCCAGCAGCTTAGGACAAGTTGAGCAGTTCTTC
TRBV7-3	NA	TRBJ1-6	NA	CASSFQGGGSPLHF	TGTGCCAGCAGCTTCCAGGGTGGGGGTTCACCCCTCCACTTT
TRBV2	NA	TRBJ1-4	NA	CAGQTTTNEKLFF	TGTGCCGGACAGACAACAACTAATGAAAAACTGTTTTTT
TRBV11-2	TRBD2	TRBJ2-3	NA	CASSLARLAGGLADTQYF	TGTGCCAGCAGCTTAGCCCGACTAGCGGGGGGGCTCGCAGATACGCAGTATTTT
TRBV6-5	TRBD1	TRBJ1-2	medium-sized	CASSYSVDRGRGYTF	TGTGCCAGCAGTTACTCAGTAGACAGGGGAAGAGGCTACACCTTC
TRBV15	NA	TRBJ1-1	NA	CATSNLLNTQNTEAFF	TGTGCCACCAGCAACCTTTTGAATACACAGAACACTGAAGCTTTCTTT
TRBV19	NA	TRBJ2-2	NA	CASSPRTVNTGELFF	TGTGCCAGTAGTCCTCGGACAGTAAACACCGGGGAGCTGTTTTTT
TRBV19	NA	TRBJ1-2	many	CASSHRTLISYGYTF	TGTGCCAGTAGTCACCGGACCCTAATTTCTTATGGCTACACCTTC
TRBV9	NA	TRBJ1-4	NA	CASSRGVWEKLFF	TGTGCCAGCAGCCGAGGGGTCTGGGAAAAACTGTTTTTT
TRBV7-9	NA	TRBJ2-7	few	CASSPQSYEQYF	TGTGCCAGCAGCCCCCAATCCTACGAGCAGTACTTC
TRBV30	NA	TRBJ1-5	NA	CAWSVRGGQPQHF	TGTGCCTGGAGTGTAAGGGGGGGTCAGCCCCAGCATTTT
TRBV30	NA	TRBJ2-1	NA	CAWSVGLSNEQFF	TGTGCCTGGAGTGTAGGACTTAGTAATGAGCAGTTCTTC
TRBV9	NA	TRBJ2-1	NA	CASSGEGWEQFF	TGTGCCAGCAGCGGAGAGGGGTGGGAGCAGTTCTTC